This T cell receptor (beta chain) was profiled in a study of control samples from healthy donors and cancer patients. Germline-derived CDR1 and CDR2 are ENHRY and SYGVKD. With 4 bases clipped from V and 1 base from J, the junction kept 4 bases outside the gene matches. The CDR3 is 15 residues long. Clones were sequenced by immunoSEQ multiplex PCR, and TCRdb holds only the in-frame ones, with some missing. The data show approximately 100,000 clones, 70% to 85% seen once. The specimen sequenced was PBMCs. The clonotype was recovered from a man between 65 and 85 years old with lung cancer. The chain joins TRBV10-3 to TRBJ2-7; 10 bases align to TRBD1. The CDR3 spells CAISGRDRGSYEQYF. CDR3 DNA: TGTGCCATCAGTGGCCGGGACAGGGGTTCCTACGAGCAGTACTTC.